This TCR beta chain was recorded in a study of cytomegalovirus exposure and HLA in healthy donors. The CDR3 spans 15 residues. The germline CDR1 and CDR2 sequences are SEHNR and FQNEAQ (reference sequence). V lost 5 bases and J 1 base, leaving 14 bases between the germline ends. The study ran its PCR with 60 Vbeta and 13 Jbeta primers. The protocol was immunoSEQ multiplex PCR, while the TCRdb copy is restricted to in-frame clones and leaves out a portion. The table lists tens of thousands of clones, 82% of them singletons, with 3.8% in the top ten. The rearrangement joins TRBV7-9 to TRBJ1-1, with D maybe TRBD1 (6 bases). The sequence was obtained from a man in his fifties in good health and CMV-seronegative. The sequencing input was PBMCs. The CDR3 here is CASSRWGGTNTEAFF. As DNA, the CDR3 is TGTGCCAGCAGCCGCTGGGGGGGCACGAACACTGAAGCTTTCTTT. Full variable domain (missing parts from reference TRBV7-9 and TRBJ1-1): DTGVSQNPRHKITKRGQNVTFRCDPISEHNRLYWYRQTLGQGPEFLTYFQNEAQLEKSRLLSDRFSAERPKGSFSTLEIQRTEQGDSAMYLCASSRWGGTNTEAFFGQGTRLTVV.